This T cell receptor beta chain was observed in a study of blood T cells in healthy people across ages. Trimming at V came to 5 bases and at J to 2 bases, leaving 9 bases not matched to a gene. The germline V gene encodes CDR1 MNHEY and CDR2 SMNVEV (reference sequence). The CDR3 extends over 15 amino acids. Study-wide results and caveats: The recorded TCR beta diversity per million T cells decreased in a roughly linear manner with age. Donor CMV status was unknown, possibly confounding expanded clonotype changes.

On this clonotype: Its antigen is not known.

The second PCR ran about 6 to 12 cycles with a sample-barcoded 5' primer and J-beta primers. Tagging of each cDNA molecule was performed by a template-switch adaptor with 12 random nucleotides. One entry per CDR3 protein, called by TCRdb with MiXCR from the 5' RACE reads. The table shows around 800,000 distinct CDR3 sequences, with 46% occurring only once. The rearrangement uses TRBV27 and TRBJ2-7, with 7 bases matching TRBD2. The sequenced sample consisted of blood. This TCR was recovered from a man older than 75 in good health. The CDR3 bases are TGTGCCAGCAGTCCTATTACGGGGGGAGCCTACGAGCAGTACTTC. Translated, it gives CASSPITGGAYEQYF.